The rows below give T cell receptor beta chains drawn from one sample of a study of chemoradiotherapy in HPV16-positive cancers. Profiled with immunoSEQ multiplex PCR; TCRdb holds only in-frame clones, not every one. Here the sample spans 30,000 or so clones, 88% being singletons. This sample comprised blood, obtained from a patient who underwent chemoradiotherapy. The receptors shown here come from a human donor with HPV-associated anogenital cancer. Each CDR3 is given with its conserved first and last residue. The D gene is left open where the match is weak. A row's size may be missing; if present it is once, few, many or a size class.

CDR3 DNA: TGTGCCATCAGGCCGGGACAGGGAACTGAAGCTTTCTTT; CDR3 protein: CAIRPGQGTEAFF; clone size: -; D gene: TRBD1; J gene: TRBJ1-1; V gene: TRBV10-3
CDR3 DNA: TGTGCCAGCCCTTCCGGGAGCTCGGGCACTGAAGCTTTCTTT; CDR3 protein: CASPSGSSGTEAFF; clone size: -; D gene: -; J gene: TRBJ1-1; V gene: TRBV28
CDR3 DNA: TGTGCCAGCAGTTCAGGGTCAACTAATGAAAAACTGTTTTTT; CDR3 protein: CASSSGSTNEKLFF; clone size: -; D gene: -; J gene: TRBJ1-4; V gene: TRBV28
CDR3 DNA: TGTGCCAGCAGCCCCCGGACTAGCGGGAGGGCTGGACCCGGGGAGCTGTTTTTT; CDR3 protein: CASSPRTSGRAGPGELFF; clone size: -; D gene: TRBD2; J gene: TRBJ2-2; V gene: TRBV7-9
CDR3 DNA: TGTGCCAGCTCACCACCAACCCGCACAGATACGCAGTATTTT; CDR3 protein: CASSPPTRTDTQYF; clone size: -; D gene: -; J gene: TRBJ2-3; V gene: TRBV18
CDR3 DNA: TGTGCCAGCAGCGGGCCGGGGACACCTAATGAAAAACTGTTTTTT; CDR3 protein: CASSGPGTPNEKLFF; clone size: large; D gene: -; J gene: TRBJ1-4; V gene: TRBV5-5
CDR3 DNA: TGTGCCAGTAAAGAGGGGGCGGGAGGGCCCGCAGATACGCAGTATTTT; CDR3 protein: CASKEGAGGPADTQYF; clone size: -; D gene: TRBD2; J gene: TRBJ2-3; V gene: TRBV27
CDR3 DNA: TGTGCCAGCAATGGTGGTGGGGAGATGGGCACTAATGAAAAACCGTTTTTT; CDR3 protein: CASNGGGEMGTNEKPFF; clone size: -; D gene: -; J gene: TRBJ1-4; V gene: TRBV2
CDR3 DNA: TGCGCCAACCACCGGGGATTCCTAGCTAACTATGGCTACACCTTC; CDR3 protein: CANHRGFLANYGYTF; clone size: -; D gene: -; J gene: TRBJ1-2; V gene: TRBV23-1
CDR3 DNA: TGTGCCAGCAGCTTAGCGACGGGGGGCTACCAAGAGACCCAGTACTTC; CDR3 protein: CASSLATGGYQETQYF; clone size: once; D gene: -; J gene: TRBJ2-5; V gene: TRBV7-2
CDR3 DNA: TGTGCTAGTGGTTTAGCCGGACTGGATACGCAGTATTTT; CDR3 protein: CASGLAGLDTQYF; clone size: -; D gene: -; J gene: TRBJ2-3; V gene: TRBV12-5
CDR3 DNA: TGTGCCAGCAGCTTGAGCTTGGCGTCTGTGAACACTGAAGCTTTCTTT; CDR3 protein: CASSLSLASVNTEAFF; clone size: -; D gene: -; J gene: TRBJ1-1; V gene: TRBV5-5
CDR3 DNA: TGTGCCAGCAAACCACTAGCGGGGTCCTACGAGCAGTACTTC; CDR3 protein: CASKPLAGSYEQYF; clone size: few; D gene: TRBD2; J gene: TRBJ2-7; V gene: TRBV6-1
CDR3 DNA: TGCGCCAGCAGCGTGCGGCCGGGACAGATCAACACTGAAGCTTTCTTT; CDR3 protein: CASSVRPGQINTEAFF; clone size: -; D gene: TRBD1; J gene: TRBJ1-1; V gene: TRBV5-1
CDR3 DNA: TGTGCCAGCTGGGACAGGGGGGCCTACGAGCAGTACTTC; CDR3 protein: CASWDRGAYEQYF; clone size: -; D gene: TRBD1; J gene: TRBJ2-7; V gene: TRBV27
CDR3 DNA: TGTGCCAGTAGTATTTTTCTTAGCAATCAGCCCCAGCATTTT; CDR3 protein: CASSIFLSNQPQHF; clone size: -; D gene: -; J gene: TRBJ1-5; V gene: TRBV19
CDR3 DNA: TGTGCTAGTGGGCTCAACTCGTATACGCAGTATTTT; CDR3 protein: CASGLNSYTQYF; clone size: -; D gene: -; J gene: TRBJ2-3; V gene: TRBV12-5
CDR3 DNA: TGCGCCAGTTCCTCCCCGAGGAGCTCTGGAAACACCATATATTTT; CDR3 protein: CASSSPRSSGNTIYF; clone size: -; D gene: -; J gene: TRBJ1-3; V gene: TRBV4-1
CDR3 DNA: TGTGCCAGTAGTATAGAAGGTGGCCGGGTCCTCCAAGAGACCCAGTACTTC; CDR3 protein: CASSIEGGRVLQETQYF; clone size: -; D gene: -; J gene: TRBJ2-5; V gene: TRBV19
CDR3 DNA: TGTGCCAGCAGTGAAAGAGGGAATGAGCAGTTCTTC; CDR3 protein: CASSERGNEQFF; clone size: -; D gene: -; J gene: TRBJ2-1; V gene: TRBV6-1
CDR3 DNA: TGTGCCAGCAGCCGGGGGGACAATGAGCAGTTCTTC; CDR3 protein: CASSRGDNEQFF; clone size: -; D gene: TRBD2; J gene: TRBJ2-1; V gene: TRBV7-9
CDR3 DNA: TGCAGCGGTGGGACTAGCGGGAGTGTGCAGTTCTTC; CDR3 protein: CSGGTSGSVQFF; clone size: few; D gene: TRBD2; J gene: TRBJ2-1; V gene: TRBV29-1
CDR3 DNA: TGTGCCAGCAGCTTAGGTGCAGGGAGAGATCTGTTCTTC; CDR3 protein: CASSLGAGRDLFF; clone size: -; D gene: -; J gene: TRBJ2-1; V gene: TRBV7-9
CDR3 DNA: TGTGCCAGCAGCTCCCGGGGCAGGGGCAGTGGCTACACCTTC; CDR3 protein: CASSSRGRGSGYTF; clone size: -; D gene: -; J gene: TRBJ1-2; V gene: TRBV7-9
CDR3 DNA: TGTGCCAGCAGCGCAACCGGGACTAGATACAATGAGCAGTTCTTC; CDR3 protein: CASSATGTRYNEQFF; clone size: -; D gene: TRBD2; J gene: TRBJ2-1; V gene: TRBV9
CDR3 DNA: TGTGCCAGCAGCTCGGACAGGGACCTGGGTGGACGTGAAGCTTTCTTT; CDR3 protein: CASSSDRDLGGREAFF; clone size: -; D gene: TRBD1; J gene: TRBJ1-1; V gene: TRBV5-5
CDR3 DNA: TGTGCCAGCAGACTGGTGGGGAGGGGGGCCGCAGATACGCAGTATTTT; CDR3 protein: CASRLVGRGAADTQYF; clone size: -; D gene: -; J gene: TRBJ2-3; V gene: TRBV5-6
CDR3 DNA: TGTGCCAGCAGTTATAAACGAGGTTATTCTTCTGAAGCTTTCTTT; CDR3 protein: CASSYKRGYSSEAFF; clone size: -; D gene: -; J gene: TRBJ1-1; V gene: TRBV6-5
CDR3 DNA: TGTGCCAGCAGCCACCCCGGGGGGGGAAAGGACACTGAAGCTTTCTTT; CDR3 protein: CASSHPGGGKDTEAFF; clone size: -; D gene: -; J gene: TRBJ1-1; V gene: TRBV4-2
CDR3 DNA: TGTGCCAGCAGTGCCCTATCAGGGATGGGAGGCTACACCTTC; CDR3 protein: CASSALSGMGGYTF; clone size: once; D gene: -; J gene: TRBJ1-2; V gene: TRBV6-1
CDR3 DNA: TGCGCCAGCAGCGGAACTAGCACCTCTGGGGCCAACGTCCTGACTTTC; CDR3 protein: CASSGTSTSGANVLTF; clone size: -; D gene: -; J gene: TRBJ2-6; V gene: TRBV5-1
CDR3 DNA: TGTGCCAGCAGCTTTAACGGCCAACCCGGGATAGATACGCAGTATTTT; CDR3 protein: CASSFNGQPGIDTQYF; clone size: -; D gene: -; J gene: TRBJ2-3; V gene: TRBV11-3
CDR3 DNA: TGTGCCAGTGACAGTTTTTTAGGAAACACCATATATTTT; CDR3 protein: CASDSFLGNTIYF; clone size: -; D gene: -; J gene: TRBJ1-3; V gene: TRBV7-9
CDR3 DNA: TGTGCCAGCAGTTTGGGGCAGGGGCAAACCGGGACCCGGAACACCGGGGAGCTGTTTTTT; CDR3 protein: CASSLGQGQTGTRNTGELFF; clone size: -; D gene: -; J gene: TRBJ2-2; V gene: TRBV28
CDR3 DNA: TGTGCCAGCAGTGAAGGACAGGGTGGGGGGGCCCAGTACTTC; CDR3 protein: CASSEGQGGGAQYF; clone size: -; D gene: -; J gene: TRBJ2-5; V gene: TRBV6-1
CDR3 DNA: TGTGCCAGCAGCCCGCGGACAGGGGGAATATACGAGCAGTACTTC; CDR3 protein: CASSPRTGGIYEQYF; clone size: -; D gene: TRBD1; J gene: TRBJ2-7; V gene: TRBV5-6
CDR3 DNA: TGCAGCGTTGAAACCCCCCCGGGGTCCAGACCCAATGAGCAGTTCTTC; CDR3 protein: CSVETPPGSRPNEQFF; clone size: -; D gene: -; J gene: TRBJ2-1; V gene: TRBV29-1
CDR3 DNA: TGTGCCAGCAGCTTGGGGGGACTCTATAATTCACCCCTCCACTTT; CDR3 protein: CASSLGGLYNSPLHF; clone size: -; D gene: -; J gene: TRBJ1-6; V gene: TRBV5-6
CDR3 DNA: TGTGCCAGCAGTGAAGCGCGGCCCCAGCATTTT; CDR3 protein: CASSEARPQHF; clone size: -; D gene: -; J gene: TRBJ1-5; V gene: TRBV6-1
CDR3 DNA: TGCGCCAGCAGCTTGGAGACAGGGCCTTACGAGCAGTACTTC; CDR3 protein: CASSLETGPYEQYF; clone size: -; D gene: TRBD1; J gene: TRBJ2-7; V gene: TRBV5-1
CDR3 DNA: TGTGCCAGCAGTGACAGGGGGACAGATACGCAGTATTTT; CDR3 protein: CASSDRGTDTQYF; clone size: -; D gene: -; J gene: TRBJ2-3; V gene: TRBV6-4